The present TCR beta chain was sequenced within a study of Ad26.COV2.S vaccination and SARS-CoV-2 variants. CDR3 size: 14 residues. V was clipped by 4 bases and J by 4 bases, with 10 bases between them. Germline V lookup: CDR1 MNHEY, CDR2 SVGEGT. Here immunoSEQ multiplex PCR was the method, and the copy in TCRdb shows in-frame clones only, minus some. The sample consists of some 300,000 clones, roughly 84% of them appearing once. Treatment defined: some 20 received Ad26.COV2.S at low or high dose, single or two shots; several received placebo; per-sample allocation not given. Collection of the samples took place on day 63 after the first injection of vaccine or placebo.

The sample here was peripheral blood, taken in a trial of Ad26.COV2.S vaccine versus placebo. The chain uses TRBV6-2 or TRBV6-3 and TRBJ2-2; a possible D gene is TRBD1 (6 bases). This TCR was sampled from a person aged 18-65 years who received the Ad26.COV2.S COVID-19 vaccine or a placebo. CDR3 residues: CASSLDSSTGELFF. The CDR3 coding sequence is TGTGCCAGCAGTTTGGACAGCTCCACCGGGGAGCTGTTTTTT.